These 30 T cell receptor beta chains originate from one sample sequenced in a study of T-cell reconstitution after alpha-beta-depleted transplantation in children. Preparation of the TCRbeta library used unique molecular identifiers. TCRdb itself ran the PCR reads through MiXCR, one entry per CDR3 protein. The data show fewer than 350,000 distinct CDR3 sequences, roughly 11% seen once. The sequences come from peripheral blood, collected 180 days after TCRalphabeta/CD19-depleted stem cell transplant. These receptors were taken from a male patient between 2 and 10 years old who had a stem cell transplant for chronic granulomatous disease, so the T cells may come from the graft donor.

This clonotype was picked up many times. This chain uses TRBV15 with TRBJ2-3; D is uncertain. The CDR3 is 16 residues long. V was pared by 1 base and J by 4 bases, with 15 bases between. Germline CDR1 LNHNV, CDR2 YYDKDF (reference sequence). In nucleotides, the CDR3 is TGTGCCACCAGCAGAGTAATACGCATTTGGGCAGATACGCAGTATTTT. This encodes CATSRVIRIWADTQYF.

This clonotype was detected many times. The chain has TRBV3-1 and TRBJ2-6; no reliable D call. Trimming stripped 4 bases from V and 0 bases from J, with 7 bases between. CDR1 LGHDT and CDR2 YNNKEL come from the germline V gene (reference sequence). This CDR3 contains 15 residues. The chain's CDR3 is CASSPLASGANVLTF. The CDR3 DNA is TGTGCCAGCAGCCCTTTGGCCTCTGGGGCCAACGTCCTGACTTTC.

This chain connects TRBV2 to TRBJ2-5; 7 bases match TRBD1. This CDR3 spans 13 amino acids. Germline-derived CDR1 and CDR2 are SNHLY and FYNNEI. Trimming cost V 3 bases and J 4 bases; bases outside gene matches: 2. The CDR3 DNA reads TGTGCCAGCAGTGATTACAGGGGAGAGACCCAGTACTTC. This translates into CASSDYRGETQYF.

Ten or more counts support this clonotype. V usage is TRBV12-3 or TRBV12-4 and J usage is TRBJ2-1; TRBD2 matches 7 bases. CDR3 length: 14 amino acids. The junction had 10 bases not matched to a gene; V was cut back by 5 bases and J by 9 bases. CDR3 sequence: CASSPFAGVSEQFF. The CDR3 bases are TGTGCCAGCAGTCCTTTTGCGGGAGTCTCTGAGCAGTTCTTC.

On this clonotype itself: A much larger clone differs from this one at a single base, so this may be a read error. V usage is TRBV5-8 and J usage is TRBJ1-6, with D perhaps TRBD1 (5 bases). Germline values: CDR1 SGHTS, CDR2 YDEGEE. V was shortened by 6 bases and J by 10 bases, with 14 bases between the two germline ends. The CDR3 has 13 residues. CDR3 protein: CASIEGFGSPLHF. The CDR3 DNA reads TGTGCCAGCATAGAGGGGTTTGGATCACCCCTCCACTTT.

This clonotype was observed many times. The chain uses TRBV4-1 and TRBJ2-1; 7 nucleotides agree with TRBD1. Germline assignment: CDR1 MGHRA and CDR2 YSYEKL. The CDR3 runs to 15 residues. J lost 9 bases, V lost 3 bases, and 11 bases had no gene match. The CDR3 region has the DNA TGCGCCAGCAGCCAGGGCGCGGTTTCAGGGGGTGAGCAGTTCTTC. This codes for CASSQGAVSGGEQFF.

The table lists this clonotype with many counts. This chain uses TRBV20-1 with TRBJ2-1, with TRBD2 matching over 12 bases. This CDR3 contains 16 residues. Trimming at V came to 2 bases and at J to 0 bases, leaving 2 bases not matched to a gene. The germline V gene encodes CDR1 DFQATT and CDR2 SNEGSKA (reference sequence). The CDR3 here is CSARRLAGASYNEQFF. In DNA form, the CDR3 reads TGCAGTGCTAGACGACTAGCGGGAGCCTCCTACAATGAGCAGTTCTTC.

This clonotype was counted many times. The genes are TRBV28 and TRBJ2-7, with no clear D. CDR1 MDHEN and CDR2 SYDVKM come from the germline V gene. V lost 2 bases and J 5 bases, leaving 13 bases between the germline ends. The CDR3 length is 14 residues. The CDR3 nucleotides read TGTGCCAGCAGTTTAAACCAGCGCATCAACGAGCAGTACTTC. This codes for CASSLNQRINEQYF.

The sample holds many counts of this clonotype. V gene TRBV19 combines with J gene TRBJ1-2; 8 bases are a match to TRBD1. After removal of 10 bases from V and 0 bases from J, the junction contained 10 bases not matched to a gene. The CDR3 spans 15 residues. Germline CDR1 is LNHDA and CDR2 is SQIVND (reference sequence). The DNA of the CDR3 is TGTGCCACAGTTCGGACAGGGCGCACTAACTATGGCTACACCTTC. This sequence encodes CATVRTGRTNYGYTF.

The table lists this clonotype with many counts. The chain links TRBV6-1 to TRBJ2-6; the D is unclear. The germline CDR1 and CDR2 sequences are MNHNS and SASEGT. The CDR3 has 13 residues. V was trimmed by 6 bases and J by 5 bases, leaving 8 bases between them. CDR3 sequence reads: CASRPLRANVLTF. CDR3 nucleotides: TGTGCCAGCAGGCCTTTGCGGGCCAACGTCCTGACTTTC.

At least ten counts were recorded for this clonotype. This chain joins TRBV2 and TRBJ2-4; TRBD1 is a possible D gene (5 bases). Germline lookup yields CDR1 SNHLY and CDR2 FYNNEI. Trimming stripped 6 bases from V and 5 bases from J, with 14 bases between. This CDR3 has 14 residues. The CDR3 coding sequence is TGTGCCAGCAGGAGCAGGGTTAAGCAAAACATTCAGTACTTC. Translated: CASRSRVKQNIQYF.

The rearrangement uses TRBV6-1 and TRBJ2-3, with D maybe TRBD1 (5 bases). CDR3 size: 16 residues. The germline V gene encodes CDR1 MNHNS and CDR2 SASEGT. The V end was cut by 8 bases, the J end by 0 bases, with 18 bases between. The CDR3 here is CASGQKTAPSTDTQYF. Here the CDR3 DNA reads TGTGCCAGCGGCCAGAAGACAGCCCCTAGCACAGATACGCAGTATTTT.

This clonotype was counted ten times or more. This chain links TRBV4-1 with TRBJ1-2; weak D call: TRBD1 (5 bases). The germline gives CDR1 MGHRA, CDR2 YSYEKL. This CDR3 contains 12 residues. V was cut by 4 bases and J by 6 bases, with 9 bases left in between. CDR3 sequence (DNA): TGCGCCAGCAGCCCCGGGACCAATGGCTACACCTTC. Translating gives CASSPGTNGYTF.

The sample holds many counts of this clonotype. This chain connects TRBV29-1 to TRBJ2-5, with D perhaps matching TRBD2 (5 bases). CDR3 size: 12 residues. CDR1 SQVTM and CDR2 ANQGSEA come from the germline V gene. V was shortened by 7 bases and J by 1 base, with 10 bases between the two germline ends. CDR3 protein: CSARATQETQYF. The CDR3 DNA is TGCAGCGCGAGGGCCACCCAAGAGACCCAGTACTTC. The full variable domain, with the rest looked up from reference TRBV29-1 and TRBJ2-5, is SAVISQKPSRDICQRGTSLTIQCQVDSQVTMMFWYRQQPGQSLTLIATANQGSEATYESGFVIDKFPISRPNLTFSTLTVSNMSPEDSSIYLCSARATQETQYFGPGTRLLVL.

This clonotype has a count of ten or more. The rearrangement joins TRBV4-3 to TRBJ2-2; no clear D gene. Trimming cost V 2 bases and J 0 bases, with 19 bases left between them. The CDR3 is 19 amino acids. Germline V gives CDR1 LGHNA, CDR2 YSLEER. The DNA for the CDR3 is TGCGCCAGCAGCCAAAGACATCCCGGCTCCTACGCGAACACCGGGGAGCTGTTTTTT. Amino acids: CASSQRHPGSYANTGELFF.

Turning to this clonotype: A much larger clone sits a single nucleotide away, making a read error possible. The V gene is TRBV12-3 or TRBV12-4, the J gene TRBJ2-7; TRBD2 might be the D (5 bases). V lost 7 bases to trimming and J lost 5 bases, with 15 bases between them. The CDR3 runs 13 residues. CDR3 in amino acids: CASTFGVGNEQYF. As DNA, the CDR3 is TGTGCCAGCACTTTCGGGGTGGGGAACGAGCAGTACTTC.

As regards this clonotype: A read error may be the cause here, since a much bigger clone is one base away. This rearrangement joins TRBV7-2 to TRBJ2-3; D perhaps matches TRBD1 (6 bases). From germline, CDR1 is SGHTA and CDR2 FQGNSA. This CDR3 is 12 amino acids long. The CDR3: CDSSLRGDTQYF. In DNA, the CDR3 is TGTGACAGCAGCTTAAGGGGGGATACGCAGTATTTT. The full variable domain, rest sourced from reference TRBV7-2 and TRBJ2-3, is GAGVSQSPSNKVTEKGKDVELRCDPISGHTALYWYRQSLGQGLEFLIYFQGNSAPDKSGLPSDRFSAERTGGSVSTLTIQRTQQEDSAVYLCDSSLRGDTQYFGPGTRLTVL.

This clonotype was detected ten times or more. The chain's CDR3 is CASSFFGGAPQETQYF. DNA of the CDR3: TGTGCCAGCAGCTTTTTCGGGGGGGCCCCTCAAGAGACCCAGTACTTC. V is TRBV7-2 and J is TRBJ2-5, with 8 bases that match TRBD2. The V gene end was trimmed by 3 bases and the J gene end by 2 bases; junction bases not matched to a gene: 8. CDR1 SGHTA and CDR2 FQGNSA come from the germline V gene. CDR3 size: 16 residues.

This clonotype was observed at least ten times. The chain employs TRBV27 and TRBJ2-2, with D perhaps matching TRBD1 or TRBD2 (5 bases each). This CDR3 is 14 amino acids long. Germline CDR1 MNHEY, CDR2 SMNVEV (reference sequence). Trimming cost V 9 bases and J 3 bases, with 14 bases left between them. In nucleotides, the CDR3 is TGTGCCAGTTCGAGGGGCTCCGACACCGGGGAGCTGTTTTTT. Translation gives CASSRGSDTGELFF.

This clonotype has ten or more counts. The rearrangement joins TRBV5-1 to TRBJ2-7; no clear D gene. V was shortened by 2 bases and J by 4 bases, with 25 bases between the two germline ends. The CDR3 spans 18 residues. CDR1 and CDR2 (germline): SGHRS, YFSETQ. CDR3 sequence: CASSLPTSTGPYYYEQYF. CDR3 in DNA: TGCGCCAGCAGCTTACCTACAAGCACCGGACCATACTATTACGAGCAGTACTTC. Filled out from reference TRBV5-1 and TRBJ2-7, the complete variable domain reads KAGVTQTPRYLIKTRGQQVTLSCSPISGHRSVSWYQQTPGQGLQFLFEYFSETQRNKGNFPGRFSGRQFSNSRSEMNVSTLELGDSALYLCASSLPTSTGPYYYEQYFGPGTRLTVT.

This clonotype was recorded many times. The chain combines TRBV29-1 with TRBJ2-1; D tentatively reads TRBD1 or TRBD2 (5 bases each). Trimming pared 7 bases from V and 8 bases from J, leaving 15 bases between. The CDR3 spans 12 residues. Germline assignment: CDR1 SQVTM and CDR2 ANQGSEA. The CDR3 sequence is CSGTGLGHEQFF. DNA for the CDR3: TGCAGCGGAACGGGGCTTGGACATGAGCAGTTCTTC.

This clonotype was found many times. For the CDR3, the DNA is TGTGCCTGGAGTCCCCAGGGGTATTCACCCCTCCACTTT. This encodes CAWSPQGYSPLHF. V usage is TRBV30 and J usage is TRBJ1-6; a weak D match, TRBD1 (6 bases). Trimming took off 2 bases at V and 8 bases at J, with 10 bases between the two ends. Germline V gene lookup returns CDR1 GTSNPN and CDR2 SVGIG (reference sequence). This CDR3 is 13 amino acids long.

As regards this clonotype: This may be a read error, as it is one base from a much larger clone. J is TRBJ2-1 and V is TRBV9, with D perhaps TRBD1 (6 bases). This CDR3 spans 17 amino acids. V shed 3 bases and J shed 7 bases, with 23 bases lying between them. Germline V gives CDR1 SGDLS, CDR2 YYNGEE. CDR3 nucleotide sequence: TGTGCCAGCAGCGAAAGAGACAGGTTTTGGGGAAGGAATGAGCAGTTCTTC. Its translation is CASSERDRFWGRNEQFF.

This clonotype appeared many times. CDR3 sequence (DNA): TGCAGTGCTAGAGATCGGGGACAGGGGAGAGGAAACACCATATATTTT. Encoded protein: CSARDRGQGRGNTIYF. J is TRBJ1-3 and V is TRBV20-1; 10 positions match TRBD1. The CDR3 is 16 amino acids. Germline V gene sequence: CDR1 DFQATT, CDR2 SNEGSKA (reference sequence). Trimming cost V 0 bases and J 4 bases; bases outside gene matches: 6.

This clonotype was seen many times. V is TRBV6-2 or TRBV6-3 and J is TRBJ2-1; D is ambiguous. The CDR3 contains 12 residues. Deletions cut 1 base from V and 8 bases from J, with 6 bases between. Per the germline V gene, CDR1 is MNHEY and CDR2 is SVGEGT. CDR3 protein: CASSYLTDEQFF. The CDR3 DNA follows: TGTGCCAGCAGTTACTTGACCGATGAGCAGTTCTTC.

This clonotype was seen at least ten times. The J gene is TRBJ1-4, the V gene TRBV12-3 or TRBV12-4; a weak D match, TRBD1 (6 bases). V was clipped by 3 bases and J by 7 bases, with 18 bases between them. The length of the CDR3 is 16 residues. The CDR3 loop is CASSFRTVAGAEKLFF. CDR3 bases: TGTGCCAGCAGTTTTCGTACCGTGGCAGGGGCTGAAAAACTGTTTTTT.

This clonotype was counted many times. This chain connects TRBV5-6 to TRBJ2-1, with a tentative D call TRBD2 (5 bases). This CDR3 region has 17 residues. Between the trimmed V and J ends, which lost 2 bases and 3 bases, there was a span of 18 bases. The germline V gene encodes CDR1 SGHDT and CDR2 YYEEEE. The CDR3, as DNA: TGTGCCAGCAGCTTTCCACAGCCGGGATTCGTCTACAATGAGCAGTTCTTC. It specifies CASSFPQPGFVYNEQFF.

Note on this clonotype: A much bigger clone sits one base away, suggesting this may be a read error. The chain links TRBV10-3 to TRBJ2-5; either TRBD1 or TRBD2 may supply D (5 bases each). Germline V gene data show CDR1 as ENHRY and CDR2 as SYGVKD. The V gene lost 2 bases and the J gene lost 7 bases, with 11 bases spanning the gap. The CDR3 totals 13 residues. This chain's CDR3 is CAISEPGPVTQYF. CDR3 DNA: TGTGCCATCAGTGAGCCGGGACCCGTGACCCAGTACTTC.

This clonotype was found many times. This chain links TRBV5-1 with TRBJ2-7; possibly TRBD1 for D (6 bases). The CDR3 has 14 residues. The ends were cut back, 3 bases at V and 2 bases at J, with 12 bases in the middle. Germline V gene lookup returns CDR1 SGHRS and CDR2 YFSETQ. CDR3 residues: CASSSRDTAYEQYF. CDR3 DNA: TGCGCCAGCAGCTCCCGGGACACGGCCTACGAGCAGTACTTC.

This clonotype was recorded many times. This chain links TRBV29-1 with TRBJ1-2; the match to TRBD1 covers 8 bases. The CDR3 sequence is 13 residues long. Germline V lookup: CDR1 SQVTM, CDR2 ANQGSEA. J was trimmed by 2 bases and V by 6 bases; bases with no gene match: 5. In nucleotides, the CDR3 is TGCAGCGTGGACCGACAGGGGAACTATGGCTACACCTTC. Its translation is CSVDRQGNYGYTF.